This passage covers 15 T cell receptor beta chains from one sample sequenced in a study of blood T cell repertoires in COVID-19 (dated by TCRdb to the early 2020s). Library creation used the immunoSEQ multiplex PCR assay. The immuneACCESS repertoire file appears here via TCRdb, limited to in-frame rearrangements. These files lack a portion of the clones; in checked studies, under half of the deficit traces to unresolved V genes, and the cause of the others is not known. Here the sample has about 21,000 clones; approximately 83% occur a single time. The ten largest clonotypes hold more than 6% of the sample. Material for sequencing was peripheral blood. Receptor source: a human donor in a cohort sampled during active COVID-19.

The V and J genes are TRBV7-6 and TRBJ1-2; 7 positions match TRBD1. Per the germline V gene, CDR1 is SGHVS and CDR2 is FNYEAQ. The V segment lost 5 bases and the J segment 2 bases; nucleotides outside the gene matches: 2. This CDR3 spans 13 amino acids. The CDR3 region is CASSPTGNYGYTF. CDR3 nucleotide sequence: TGTGCCAGCAGCCCGACAGGGAACTATGGCTACACCTTC. The whole variable domain, filled in from reference TRBV7-6 and TRBJ1-2, reads GAGVSQSPRYKVTKRGQDVALRCDPISGHVSLYWYRQALGQGPEFLTYFNYEAQQDKSGLPNDRFSAERPEGSISTLTIQRTEQRDSAMYRCASSPTGNYGYTFGSGTRLTVV.

The chain joins TRBV4-3 to TRBJ1-6; D unclear. CDR3 length: 15 amino acids. The ends were cut back, 0 bases at V and 5 bases at J, with 8 bases in the middle. The V gene's germline CDR1 is LGHNA and CDR2 YSLEER. Written as DNA, the CDR3 is TGCGCCAGCAGCCAAGATTCAGGTGATAATTCACCCCTCCACTTT. Translated: CASSQDSGDNSPLHF.

J is TRBJ2-7 and V is TRBV7-2; tentatively, D is TRBD1 (6 bases). Trimming left V 3 bases short and J 2 bases short, with 14 bases between. Germline loops: CDR1 SGHTA, CDR2 FQGNSA. This CDR3 contains 15 residues. The CDR3 sequence: CASSFYRVVPYEQYF. The CDR3 coding sequence is TGTGCCAGCAGCTTCTACAGGGTGGTACCCTACGAGCAGTACTTC. Drawing the rest from reference TRBV7-2 and TRBJ2-7, the complete variable domain is GAGVSQSPSNKVTEKGKDVELRCDPISGHTALYWYRQSLGQGLEFLIYFQGNSAPDKSGLPSDRFSAERTGGSVSTLTIQRTQQEDSAVYLCASSFYRVVPYEQYFGPGTRLTVT.

The chain is built from TRBV4-2 and TRBJ1-5, with 7 bases fitting TRBD1. The germline V gene encodes CDR1 LGHNA and CDR2 YNFKEQ. The J segment lost 7 bases and the V segment lost 0 bases, leaving 6 bases of the junction unmatched. The CDR3 covers 15 residues. In nucleotides, the CDR3 is TGTGCCAGCAGCCAAGATCACAGGGGCTGGCAGCCCCAGCATTTT. This translates into CASSQDHRGWQPQHF.

The chain employs TRBV7-9 and TRBJ1-3; a possible D gene is TRBD1 (6 bases). Trimming removed 5 bases from V and 1 base from J, with 9 bases in between. CDR1 and CDR2 (germline): SEHNR, FQNEAQ (reference sequence). The CDR3 is 14 residues long. The CDR3 protein is CASSPGASGNTIYF. The CDR3 DNA follows: TGTGCCAGCAGCCCAGGGGCTTCTGGAAACACCATATATTTT.

V is TRBV20-1 and J is TRBJ2-3, with D possibly being TRBD1 (6 bases). The CDR3 covers 14 residues. Trimming took 3 bases from V and 7 from J, leaving 17 bases between them. CDR1 is DFQATT and CDR2 is SNEGSKA in the germline V gene (reference sequence). In nucleotides, the CDR3 is TGCAGTGCTAGTCGCGGACAGAAAACAAATACGCAGTATTTT. Its protein is CSASRGQKTNTQYF.

The chain links TRBV27 to TRBJ1-1, with no clear D. This CDR3 region has 11 residues. V was cut by 6 bases and J by 6 bases, with 8 bases left in between. Germline V lookup: CDR1 MNHEY, CDR2 SMNVEV (reference sequence). The CDR3 region is CASSSYAEAFF. The CDR3 DNA follows: TGTGCCAGCAGCAGTTACGCTGAAGCTTTCTTT.

V gene TRBV14 combines with J gene TRBJ1-4; 8 bases line up with TRBD1. With V trimmed by 0 bases and J by 8 bases, 5 bases remained unmatched. Germline V lookup: CDR1 SGHDN, CDR2 FVKESK. This CDR3 is built from 15 residues. CDR3 region: CASSQDQGAGEKLFF. The CDR3 DNA reads TGTGCCAGCAGCCAAGATCAGGGGGCGGGCGAAAAACTGTTTTTT. Drawing the rest from reference TRBV14 and TRBJ1-4, the complete variable domain is EAGVTQFPSHSVIEKGQTVTLRCDPISGHDNLYWYRRVMGKEIKFLLHFVKESKQDESGMPNNRFLAERTGGTYSTLKVQPAELEDSGVYFCASSQDQGAGEKLFFGSGTQLSVL.

V gene TRBV4-3 combines with J gene TRBJ1-2; D is undetermined. The germline V gene encodes CDR1 LGHNA and CDR2 YSLEER. V shed 1 base and J shed 4 bases, with 10 bases lying between them. This CDR3 is 14 amino acids long. The CDR3 sequence: CASSQGTGIYGYTF. CDR3 bases: TGCGCCAGCAGCCAAGGGACTGGTATCTATGGCTACACCTTC.

The gene calls are TRBV28 and TRBJ2-4; 8 nucleotides match TRBD1. This CDR3 contains 16 residues. Unmatched junction bases numbered 11, after V lost 10 bases and J lost 0 bases. CDR1 MDHEN and CDR2 SYDVKM come from the germline V gene. CDR3 coding DNA: TGTGCCATTGGGGACAGGACCTATCTAGCCAAAAACATTCAGTACTTC. Its translation: CAIGDRTYLAKNIQYF.

This clone was detected only a few times. The chain couples TRBV6-2 or TRBV6-3 to TRBJ1-2, with TRBD1 matching 7 bases. CDR1 and CDR2 from the germline V gene are MNHEY and SVGEGT. CDR3 length: 12 amino acids. J was trimmed by 13 bases and V by 6 bases; bases with no gene match: 11. CDR3 region: CASSTRQGMGTF. The CDR3 DNA sequence: TGTGCCAGCAGCACAAGACAGGGAATGGGCACCTTC.

This clone was counted between two and nine times. The chain employs TRBV14 and TRBJ1-2; 8 nucleotides align to TRBD1. The germline CDR1 and CDR2 sequences are SGHDN and FVKESK. V shed 4 bases, J shed 4 bases, and the junction held 2 bases outside the gene matches. This CDR3 is built from 13 residues. CDR3 nucleotide sequence: TGTGCCAGCAGCCTGGGACAGGCCTATGGCTACACCTTC. Its protein product is CASSLGQAYGYTF.

The chain couples TRBV7-2 to TRBJ2-2, with D unclear. This CDR3 region has 16 residues. The germline V and J ends were trimmed by 1 base and 0 bases, with 9 bases remaining between them. Germline CDR1 reads SGHTA; CDR2 reads FQGNSA. CDR3 bases: TGTGCCAGCAGCTTAGGACTGCCCGCGAACACCGGGGAGCTGTTTTTT. It translates to CASSLGLPANTGELFF.

This rearrangement joins TRBV24-1 to TRBJ2-2, with 7 bases matching TRBD1. The CDR3 is 13 amino acids. CDR1 KGHDR and CDR2 SFDVKD come from the germline V gene. V gave up 6 bases and J gave up 5 bases; unmatched junction bases: 2. The CDR3 protein is CATSYRGTGELFF. The CDR3 region has the DNA TGTGCCACCAGTTACAGGGGAACCGGGGAGCTGTTTTTT.

V and J are TRBV19 and TRBJ2-3, with 7 bases that match TRBD2. This CDR3 has 13 residues. The junction had 2 bases not matched to a gene; V was cut back by 4 bases and J by 4 bases. CDR1 and CDR2 from the germline V gene are LNHDA and SQIVND (reference sequence). The CDR3 bases are TGTGCCAGTAGTACCCTAGCGGCAGATACGCAGTATTTT. Protein product: CASSTLAADTQYF.